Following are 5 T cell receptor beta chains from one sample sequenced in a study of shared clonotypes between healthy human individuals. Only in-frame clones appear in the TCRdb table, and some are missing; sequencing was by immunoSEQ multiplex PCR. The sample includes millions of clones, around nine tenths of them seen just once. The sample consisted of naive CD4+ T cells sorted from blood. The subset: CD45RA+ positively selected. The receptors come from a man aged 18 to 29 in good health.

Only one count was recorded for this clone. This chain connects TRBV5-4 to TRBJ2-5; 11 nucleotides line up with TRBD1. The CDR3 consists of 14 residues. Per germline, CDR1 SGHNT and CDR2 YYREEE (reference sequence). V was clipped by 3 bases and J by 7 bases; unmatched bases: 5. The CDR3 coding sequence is TGTGCCAGCAGCTGGGACAGGGGGTCGCCGACCCAGTACTTC. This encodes CASSWDRGSPTQYF.

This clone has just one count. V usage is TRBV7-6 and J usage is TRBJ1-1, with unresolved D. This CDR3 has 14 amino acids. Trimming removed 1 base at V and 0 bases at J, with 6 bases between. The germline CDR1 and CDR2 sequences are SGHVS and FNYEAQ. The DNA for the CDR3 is TGTGCCAGCAGCTTAGATCCCATGAACACTGAAGCTTTCTTT. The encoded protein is CASSLDPMNTEAFF.

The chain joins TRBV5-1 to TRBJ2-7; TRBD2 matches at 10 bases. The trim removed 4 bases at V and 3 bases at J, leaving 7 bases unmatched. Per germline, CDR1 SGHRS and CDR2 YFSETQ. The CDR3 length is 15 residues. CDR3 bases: TGCGCCAGCAGCCCGGGAGCGGGAGGGAACTACGAGCAGTACTTC. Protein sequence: CASSPGAGGNYEQYF.

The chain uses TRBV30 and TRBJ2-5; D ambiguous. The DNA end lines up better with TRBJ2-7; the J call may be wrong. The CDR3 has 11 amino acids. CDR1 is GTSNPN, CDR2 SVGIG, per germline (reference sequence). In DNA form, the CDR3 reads TGTGCCTGGAGCCGTAAATACGAGCAGTACTTC. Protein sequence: CAWSRKYEQYF.

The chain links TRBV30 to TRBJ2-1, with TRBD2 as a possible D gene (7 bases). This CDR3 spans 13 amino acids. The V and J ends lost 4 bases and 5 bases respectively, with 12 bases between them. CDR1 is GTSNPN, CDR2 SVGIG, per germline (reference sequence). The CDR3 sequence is CAWKGGPHNEQFF. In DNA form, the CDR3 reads TGTGCCTGGAAGGGGGGGCCGCACAATGAGCAGTTCTTC. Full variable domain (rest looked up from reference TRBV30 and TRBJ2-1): SQTIHQWPATLVQPVGSPLSLECTVEGTSNPNLYWYRQAAGRGLQLLFYSVGIGQISSEVPQNLSASRPQDRQFILSSKKLLLSDSGFYLCAWKGGPHNEQFFGPGTRLTVL.